Presented here are 9 T cell receptor beta chains from one specimen sequenced in a study of neurological immune-mediated disorders. MiXCR, run by TCRdb on the 5' RACE reads, gives a single entry per CDR3 protein. The sample contains 15,000 to 20,000 distinct CDR3 sequences, about 10% of which appear only once. Source material: CD8+ T cells from blood. The receptors shown here come from a woman in her fifties or sixties in good health.

This clonotype was detected ten times or more. This chain links TRBV9 with TRBJ2-3, with D unresolved. V was clipped by 0 bases and J by 1 base, with 3 bases between them. Germline V gives CDR1 SGDLS, CDR2 YYNGEE. CDR3 size: 13 residues. CDR3 DNA sequence: TGTGCCAGCAGCGTAGATGGCACAGATACGCAGTATTTT. This encodes CASSVDGTDTQYF.

This clonotype was counted ten times or more. V usage is TRBV7-9 and J usage is TRBJ2-5, with a tentative D call TRBD2 (5 bases). This CDR3 comprises 15 residues. The germline V gene encodes CDR1 SEHNR and CDR2 FQNEAQ (reference sequence). With 4 bases removed from V and 3 bases from J, the gap between germline ends came to 15 bases. CDR3 residues: CASSSRKVAKETQYF. The CDR3 DNA follows: TGTGCCAGCAGCTCCCGGAAGGTAGCGAAAGAGACCCAGTACTTC.

This clonotype has ten or more counts. The CDR3 coding sequence is TGTGCCAGCAGCTCAGGCCCCGGGACTAGGGGTCTCGAGCAGTACTTC. It specifies CASSSGPGTRGLEQYF. The rearrangement uses TRBV7-9 and TRBJ2-7; TRBD2 matches at 8 bases. This CDR3 spans 16 amino acids. Per the germline V gene, CDR1 is SEHNR and CDR2 is FQNEAQ (reference sequence). V lost 4 bases to trimming and J lost 6 bases; unmatched junction nucleotides: 14.

J is TRBJ2-1 and V is TRBV10-2; D is uncertain. Germline assignment: CDR1 WSHSY and CDR2 SAAADI. The ends were cut back, 6 bases at V and 0 bases at J, with 3 bases in the middle. The CDR3 loop spans 12 amino acids. CDR3: CASRTSYNEQFF. The CDR3, as DNA: TGCGCCAGCAGGACCTCCTACAATGAGCAGTTCTTC.

By proportion, this clonotype is medium-sized (0.01 to 0.1%). The V and J genes are TRBV6-1 and TRBJ2-3; D is unclear. CDR3 length: 16 amino acids. V dropped 6 bases and J dropped 2 bases, with 18 bases sitting between them. Per the germline V gene, CDR1 is MNHNS and CDR2 is SASEGT. The CDR3 DNA reads as TGTGCCAGCAGGCAAACATCTGGTTTTACCACAGATACGCAGTATTTT. This gives the protein CASRQTSGFTTDTQYF.

This clonotype was seen many times. The chain carries TRBV27 and TRBJ1-6, with TRBD1 identical over 7 bases. This CDR3 comprises 13 residues. Germline V gene sequence: CDR1 MNHEY, CDR2 SMNVEV (reference sequence). V lost 5 bases and J lost 10; bases outside the gene matches: 5. The CDR3 DNA follows: TGTGCCAGCAGTCCGACAGGGCAGTCACCCCTCCACTTT. This encodes CASSPTGQSPLHF.

This clonotype was counted many times. This rearrangement joins TRBV6-6 to TRBJ1-4; possibly TRBD1 for D (5 bases). Trimming cost V 1 base and J 1 base, with 7 bases left between them. Germline CDR1 is MNHNY and CDR2 is SVGAGI (reference sequence). This CDR3 region has 15 residues. The CDR3 DNA is TGTGCCAGCAGTTACTTGCAGGGAACTAATGAAAAACTGTTTTTT. It codes for CASSYLQGTNEKLFF.

This clonotype was detected many times. V usage is TRBV5-1 and J usage is TRBJ2-2; no clear D gene. Germline V gene lookup returns CDR1 SGHRS and CDR2 YFSETQ. The CDR3 sequence is 11 residues long. V lost 5 bases, J lost 3 bases, and 2 bases lay in between. Here the CDR3 reads CASRDTGELFF. Written as DNA, the CDR3 is TGCGCCAGCAGAGACACCGGGGAGCTGTTTTTT.

Comment on this clonotype: One junction end disagrees with the germline gene, perhaps due to a read error. The V gene is TRBV7-7, the J gene TRBJ2-7, with D hard to call. This CDR3 region has 13 residues. CDR1 is SSHAT, CDR2 FNYEAQ, per germline (reference sequence). Here the CDR3 DNA reads TGTGCTAGCAGCTTGACTCCCGGCTACGAGCAGTACTTC. This encodes CASSLTPGYEQYF.